This T cell receptor (beta chain) was documented in a study of blood T cell repertoires in COVID-19. Study information: The cDNA or gDNA used as material had been derived from T cells, B-cell-depleted T cells, or PBMCs.

The table came from immunoSEQ multiplex PCR; TCRdb's copy has only in-frame clones and leaves some out. Among 300,000 to 450,000 clones, approximately 80% were seen once, and the ten largest hold about 1.2%. The CDR3 has 15 residues. Germline V CDR1 and CDR2: MNHEY, SVGAGI. V trimming: 6 bases; J trimming: 6 bases; junction bases outside the gene matches: 8. The sample was peripheral blood. The clonotype comes from a human donor with acute or convalescent COVID-19. The donor label of this sample is uncertain. The chain employs TRBV6-5 and TRBJ2-1; 10 bases map to TRBD2. CDR3 DNA: TGTGCCAGCAGGCCCCAGCGGGGGGGCGGCAATGAGCAGTTCTTC. This encodes CASRPQRGGGNEQFF.